Here is one T cell receptor (beta chain) with its context. Its antigen is not identified. Peripheral blood from each donor was collected in a volume of roughly 9.2 milliliters. Then a second PCR, running roughly 7 to 11 cycles, was carried out with a sample-barcoded 5' primer and a J-beta primer mix. TCRdb reanalysed the 5' RACE reads using MiXCR and keeps one entry per CDR3 protein. The sample consists of about 1.7 million distinct CDR3 sequences, approximately 28% of them appearing once. Germline trimming cut 0 bases from V and 5 bases from J; bases unmatched to any gene: 8. Germline V gene data show CDR1 as DFQATT and CDR2 as SNEGSKA (reference sequence). The CDR3 runs 16 residues. This specimen belongs to a study of blood T cells in healthy people across ages. On the study more broadly: Capture by template switching was about one barcoded beta molecule per two T cells.

Study-level findings and limits: Age advanced and TCR beta diversity per million T cells fell, roughly linearly.

The chain carries TRBV20-1 and TRBJ1-5; TRBD1 agrees at 9 bases. The sequencing sample was made of blood. The TCR comes from a woman in her 30s in good health. CDR3 nucleotide sequence: TGCAGTGCTAGAGATGGGGGACAGGGAGGTCATCAGCCCCAGCATTTT. Its translation is CSARDGGQGGHQPQHF.